This T cell receptor beta chain was sequenced in a study of blood T cell repertoires in COVID-19. The overall study: Both acute and convalescent COVID-19 samples were obtained from the United States, Italy and Spain. Sources were T cells, B-cell-depleted T cells, or PBMCs; the material itself was cDNA or gDNA.

The germline V gene has CDR1 MDHEN and CDR2 SYDVKM. V dropped 7 bases and J dropped 4; count of bases not matched to a gene: 11. CDR3 size: 16 residues. Produced via immunoSEQ multiplex PCR; TCRdb's table is partial and in-frame only. The data hold tens of thousands of clones, with roughly 86% observed a single time. This rearrangement joins TRBV28 to TRBJ2-7, with 12 bases that match TRBD2. The specimen was peripheral blood. The TCR comes from a human donor in a cohort sampled during active COVID-19. This chain's CDR3 is CASIPSGGAKGYEQYF. Written as DNA, the CDR3 is TGTGCCAGCATTCCTAGCGGGGGGGCAAAGGGATACGAGCAGTACTTC.